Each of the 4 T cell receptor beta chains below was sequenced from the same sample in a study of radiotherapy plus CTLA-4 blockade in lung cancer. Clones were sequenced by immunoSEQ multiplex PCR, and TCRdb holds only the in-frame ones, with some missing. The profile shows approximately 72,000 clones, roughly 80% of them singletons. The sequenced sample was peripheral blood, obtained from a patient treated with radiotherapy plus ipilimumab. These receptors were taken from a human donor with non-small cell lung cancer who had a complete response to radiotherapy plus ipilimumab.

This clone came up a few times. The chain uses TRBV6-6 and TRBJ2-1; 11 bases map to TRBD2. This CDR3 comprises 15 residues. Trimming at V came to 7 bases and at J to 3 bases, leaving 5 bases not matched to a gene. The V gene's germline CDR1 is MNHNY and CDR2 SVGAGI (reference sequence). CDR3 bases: TGTGCCAGCACCAATCTAGCGGGAGGCTACAATGAGCAGTTCTTC. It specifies CASTNLAGGYNEQFF.

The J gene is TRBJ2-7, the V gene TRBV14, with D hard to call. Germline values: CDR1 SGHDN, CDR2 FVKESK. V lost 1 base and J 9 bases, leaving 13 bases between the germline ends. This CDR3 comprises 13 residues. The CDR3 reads CASSQARDVGQYF. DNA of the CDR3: TGTGCCAGCAGCCAAGCTAGGGATGTCGGGCAGTACTTC.

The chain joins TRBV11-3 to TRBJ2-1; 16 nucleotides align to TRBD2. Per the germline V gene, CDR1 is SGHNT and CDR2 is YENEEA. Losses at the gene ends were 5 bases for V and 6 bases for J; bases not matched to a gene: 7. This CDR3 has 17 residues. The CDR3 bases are TGTGCCAGCAGCCCAGGGACTAGCGGGAGGGCCGGCAATGAGCAGTTCTTC. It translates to CASSPGTSGRAGNEQFF.

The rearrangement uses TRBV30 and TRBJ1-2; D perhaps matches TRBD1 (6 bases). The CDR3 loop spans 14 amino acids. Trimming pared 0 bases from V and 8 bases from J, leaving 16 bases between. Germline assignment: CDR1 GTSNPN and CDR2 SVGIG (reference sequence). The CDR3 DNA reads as TGTGCCTGGAGTGTTTCCCCTCACCAGGGGGGCTACACCTTC. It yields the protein CAWSVSPHQGGYTF.